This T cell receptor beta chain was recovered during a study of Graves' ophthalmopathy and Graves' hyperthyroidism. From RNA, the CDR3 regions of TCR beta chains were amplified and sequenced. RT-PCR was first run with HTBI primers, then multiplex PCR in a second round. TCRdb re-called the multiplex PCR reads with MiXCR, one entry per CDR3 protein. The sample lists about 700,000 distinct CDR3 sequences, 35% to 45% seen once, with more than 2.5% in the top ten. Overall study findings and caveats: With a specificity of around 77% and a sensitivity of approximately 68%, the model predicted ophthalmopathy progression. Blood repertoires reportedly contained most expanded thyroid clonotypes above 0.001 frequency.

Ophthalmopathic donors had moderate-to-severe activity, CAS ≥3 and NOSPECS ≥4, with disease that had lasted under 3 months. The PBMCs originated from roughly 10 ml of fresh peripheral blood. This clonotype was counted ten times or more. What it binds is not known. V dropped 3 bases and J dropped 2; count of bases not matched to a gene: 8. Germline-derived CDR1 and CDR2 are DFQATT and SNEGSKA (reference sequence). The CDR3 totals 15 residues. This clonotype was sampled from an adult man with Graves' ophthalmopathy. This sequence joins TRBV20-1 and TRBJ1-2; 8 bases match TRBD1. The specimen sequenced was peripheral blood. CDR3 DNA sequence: TGCAGTGCTAGTGCACCGGGACAGGACAACTATGGCTACACCTTC. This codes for CSASAPGQDNYGYTF.